This T cell receptor (beta chain) was captured by sequencing in a study of OX40 agonist ivuxolimab in advanced cancers. Study-level points and caveats: The work left the antigen specificity of expanded peripheral T cells undetermined.

As to this clone: Its antigen is currently unknown.

Trimming left V 1 base short and J 4 bases short, with 13 bases between. This CDR3 spans 15 amino acids. Germline V lookup: CDR1 MNHNS, CDR2 SASEGT. The method was immunoSEQ multiplex PCR; TCRdb's version includes in-frame clones alone and lacks a portion of them. The sample includes about 27,000 clones, less than 85% of them seen just once. The chain has TRBV6-1 and TRBJ2-5, with a weak D call TRBD2 (5 bases). The sample consisted of CD4+ or CD8+ T cells sorted from blood, taken in a trial of the OX40 agonist ivuxolimab. This TCR derives from an adult with an advanced solid tumor such as melanoma, head and neck, liver or kidney cancer. The CDR3 spells CASSEEVTAGETQYF. CDR3 in DNA: TGTGCCAGCAGTGAAGAGGTGACCGCGGGAGAGACCCAGTACTTC.